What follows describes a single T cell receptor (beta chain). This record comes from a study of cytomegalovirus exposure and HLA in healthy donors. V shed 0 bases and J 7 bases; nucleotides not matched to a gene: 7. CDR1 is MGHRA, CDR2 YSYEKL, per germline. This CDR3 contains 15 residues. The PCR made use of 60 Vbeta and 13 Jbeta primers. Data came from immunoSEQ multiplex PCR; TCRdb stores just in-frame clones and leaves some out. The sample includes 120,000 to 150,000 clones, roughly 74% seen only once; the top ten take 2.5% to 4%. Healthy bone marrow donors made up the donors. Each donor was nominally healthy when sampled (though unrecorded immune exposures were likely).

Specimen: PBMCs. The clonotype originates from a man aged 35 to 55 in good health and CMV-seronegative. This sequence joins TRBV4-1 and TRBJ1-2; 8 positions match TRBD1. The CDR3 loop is CASSQDIRTGSGYTF. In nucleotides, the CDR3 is TGCGCCAGCAGCCAAGATATAAGGACAGGGTCTGGCTACACCTTC.